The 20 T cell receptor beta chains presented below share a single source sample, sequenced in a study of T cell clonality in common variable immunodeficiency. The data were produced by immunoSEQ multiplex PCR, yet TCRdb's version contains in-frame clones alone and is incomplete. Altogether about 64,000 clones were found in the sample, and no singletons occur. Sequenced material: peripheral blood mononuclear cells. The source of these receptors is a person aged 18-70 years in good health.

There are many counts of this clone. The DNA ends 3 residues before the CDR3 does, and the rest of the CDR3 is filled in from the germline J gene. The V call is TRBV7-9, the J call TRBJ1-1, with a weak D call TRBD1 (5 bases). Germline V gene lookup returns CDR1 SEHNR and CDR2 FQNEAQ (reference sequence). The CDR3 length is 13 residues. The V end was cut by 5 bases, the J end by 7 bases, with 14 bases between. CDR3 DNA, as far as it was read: TGTGCCAGCAGCCCACCCTGGGGCGGTGAA. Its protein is CASSPPWGGE. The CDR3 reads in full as CASSPPWGGEAFF.

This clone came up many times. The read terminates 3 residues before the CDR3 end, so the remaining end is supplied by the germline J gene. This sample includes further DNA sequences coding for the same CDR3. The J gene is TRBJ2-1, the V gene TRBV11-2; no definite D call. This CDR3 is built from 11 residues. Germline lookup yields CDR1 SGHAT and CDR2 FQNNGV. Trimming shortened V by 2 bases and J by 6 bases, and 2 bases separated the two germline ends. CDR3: CASSLRNEQFF. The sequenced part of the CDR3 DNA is TGTGCCAGCAGCTTACGCAATGAG.

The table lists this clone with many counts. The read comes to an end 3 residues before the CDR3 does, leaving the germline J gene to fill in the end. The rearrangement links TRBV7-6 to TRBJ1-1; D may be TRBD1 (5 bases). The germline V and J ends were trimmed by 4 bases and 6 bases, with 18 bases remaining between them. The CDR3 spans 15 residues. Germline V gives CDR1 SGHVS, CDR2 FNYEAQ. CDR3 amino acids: CASSSRDLGTSEAFF. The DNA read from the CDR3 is TGTGCCAGCAGCTCCCGGGACTTAGGAACGTCTGAA.

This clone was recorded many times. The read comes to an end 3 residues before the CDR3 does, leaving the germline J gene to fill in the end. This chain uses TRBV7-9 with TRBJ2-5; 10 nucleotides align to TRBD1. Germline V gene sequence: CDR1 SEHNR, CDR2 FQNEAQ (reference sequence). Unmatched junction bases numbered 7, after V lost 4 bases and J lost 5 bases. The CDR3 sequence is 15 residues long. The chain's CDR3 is CASSWVTGGRETQYF. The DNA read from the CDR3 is TGTGCCAGCAGCTGGGTGACAGGGGGCCGGGAGACC.

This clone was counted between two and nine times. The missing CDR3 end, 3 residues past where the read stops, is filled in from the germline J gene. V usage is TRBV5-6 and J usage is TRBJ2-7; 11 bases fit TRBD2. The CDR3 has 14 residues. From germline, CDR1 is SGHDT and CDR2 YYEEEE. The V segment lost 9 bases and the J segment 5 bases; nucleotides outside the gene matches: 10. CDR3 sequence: CATSIAGGLNEQYF. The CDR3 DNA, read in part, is TGTGCCACTTCAATAGCGGGGGGGCTCAACGAG.

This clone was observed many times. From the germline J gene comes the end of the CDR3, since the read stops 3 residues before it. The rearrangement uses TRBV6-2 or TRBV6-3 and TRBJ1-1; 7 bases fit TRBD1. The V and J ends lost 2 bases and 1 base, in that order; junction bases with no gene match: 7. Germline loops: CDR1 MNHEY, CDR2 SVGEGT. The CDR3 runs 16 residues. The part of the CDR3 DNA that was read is TGTGCCAGCAGTTACGAGGCAGGGGGTCCGAACACTGAA. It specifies CASSYEAGGPNTE. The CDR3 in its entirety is CASSYEAGGPNTEAFF.

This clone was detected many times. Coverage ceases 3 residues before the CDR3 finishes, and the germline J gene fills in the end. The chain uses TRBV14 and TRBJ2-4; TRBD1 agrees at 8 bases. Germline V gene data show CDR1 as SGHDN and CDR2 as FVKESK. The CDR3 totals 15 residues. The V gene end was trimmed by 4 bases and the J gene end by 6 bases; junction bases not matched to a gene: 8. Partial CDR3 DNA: TGTGCCAGCAGCCCCCAGGGGGCGCGGAGAAACATT. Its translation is CASSPQGARRNI. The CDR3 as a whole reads CASSPQGARRNIQYF.

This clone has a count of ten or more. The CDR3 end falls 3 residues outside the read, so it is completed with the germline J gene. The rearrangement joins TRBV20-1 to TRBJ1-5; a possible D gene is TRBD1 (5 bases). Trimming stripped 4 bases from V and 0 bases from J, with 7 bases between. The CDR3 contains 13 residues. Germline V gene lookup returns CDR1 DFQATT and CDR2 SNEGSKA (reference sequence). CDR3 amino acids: CSAKGSSNQPQHF. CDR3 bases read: TGCAGTGCTAAGGGGAGTAGCAATCAGCCC.

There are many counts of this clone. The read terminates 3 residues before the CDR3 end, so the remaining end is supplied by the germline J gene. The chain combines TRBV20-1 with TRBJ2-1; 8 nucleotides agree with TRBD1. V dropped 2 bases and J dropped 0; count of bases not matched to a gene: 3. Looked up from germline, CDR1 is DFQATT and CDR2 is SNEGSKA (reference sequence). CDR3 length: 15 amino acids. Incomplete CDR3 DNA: TGCAGTGCTAGACGGGGACAGGTCTCCTACAATGAG. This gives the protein CSARRGQVSYNE. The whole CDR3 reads CSARRGQVSYNEQFF.

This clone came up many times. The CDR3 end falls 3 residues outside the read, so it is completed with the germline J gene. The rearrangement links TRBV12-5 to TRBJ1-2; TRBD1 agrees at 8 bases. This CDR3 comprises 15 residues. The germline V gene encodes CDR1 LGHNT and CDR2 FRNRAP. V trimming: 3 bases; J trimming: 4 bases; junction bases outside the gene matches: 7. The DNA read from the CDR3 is TGTGCTAGTGGTTTACTCAGGACAGGGATCTATGGC. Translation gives CASGLLRTGIYG. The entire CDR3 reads CASGLLRTGIYGYTF.

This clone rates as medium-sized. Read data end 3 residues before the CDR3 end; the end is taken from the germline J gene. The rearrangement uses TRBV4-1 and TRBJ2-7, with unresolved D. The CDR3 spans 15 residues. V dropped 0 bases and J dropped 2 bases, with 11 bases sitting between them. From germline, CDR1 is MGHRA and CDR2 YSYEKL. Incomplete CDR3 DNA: TGCGCCAGCAGCCAAGATAATGCGGCAACCTACGAG. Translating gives CASSQDNAATYE. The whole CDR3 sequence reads CASSQDNAATYEQYF.

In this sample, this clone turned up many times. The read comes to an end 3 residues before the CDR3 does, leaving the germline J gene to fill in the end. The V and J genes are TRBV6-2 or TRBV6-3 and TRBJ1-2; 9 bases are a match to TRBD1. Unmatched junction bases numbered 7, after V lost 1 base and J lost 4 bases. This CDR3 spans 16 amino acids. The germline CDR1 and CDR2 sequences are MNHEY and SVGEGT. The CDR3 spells CASSYFSTGGIYGYTF. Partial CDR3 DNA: TGTGCCAGCAGTTACTTCTCGACAGGGGGAATCTATGGC.

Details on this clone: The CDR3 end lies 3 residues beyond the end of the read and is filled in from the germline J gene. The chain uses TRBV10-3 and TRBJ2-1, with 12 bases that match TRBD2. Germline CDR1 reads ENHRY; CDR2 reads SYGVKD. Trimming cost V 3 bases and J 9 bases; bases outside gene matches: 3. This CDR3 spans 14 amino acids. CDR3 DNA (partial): TGTGCCATCAGTGAATCACTAGCGGGGGGTGAG. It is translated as CAISESLAGGE. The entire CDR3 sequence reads CAISESLAGGEQFF.

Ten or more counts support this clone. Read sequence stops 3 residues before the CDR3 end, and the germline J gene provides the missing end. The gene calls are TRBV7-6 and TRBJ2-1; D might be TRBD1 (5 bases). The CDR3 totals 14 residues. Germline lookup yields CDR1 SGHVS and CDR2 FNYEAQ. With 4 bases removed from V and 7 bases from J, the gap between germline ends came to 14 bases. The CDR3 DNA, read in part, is TGTGCCAGCAGCTCCTACCAGGGTCGTAATGAG. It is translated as CASSSYQGRNE. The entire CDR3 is CASSSYQGRNEQFF.

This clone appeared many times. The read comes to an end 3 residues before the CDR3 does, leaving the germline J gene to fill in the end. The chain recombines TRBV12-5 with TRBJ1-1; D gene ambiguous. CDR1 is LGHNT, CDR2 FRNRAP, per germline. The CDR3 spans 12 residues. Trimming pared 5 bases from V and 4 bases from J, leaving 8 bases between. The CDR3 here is CASGRVSTEAFF. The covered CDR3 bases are TGTGCTAGTGGTCGGGTGAGCACTGAA. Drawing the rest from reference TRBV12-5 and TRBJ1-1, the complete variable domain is DARVTQTPRHKVTEMGQEVTMRCQPILGHNTVFWYRQTMMQGLELLAYFRNRAPLDDSGMPKDRFSAEMPDATLATLKIQPSEPRDSAVYFCASGRVSTEAFFGQGTRLTVV.

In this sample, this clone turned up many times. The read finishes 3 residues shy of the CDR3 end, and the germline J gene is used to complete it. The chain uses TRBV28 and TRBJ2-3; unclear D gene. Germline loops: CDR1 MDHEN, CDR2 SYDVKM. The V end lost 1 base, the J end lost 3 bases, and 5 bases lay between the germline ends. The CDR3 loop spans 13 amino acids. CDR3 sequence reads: CASSLLRTDTQYF. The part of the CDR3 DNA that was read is TGTGCCAGCAGTTTATTACGGACAGATACG.

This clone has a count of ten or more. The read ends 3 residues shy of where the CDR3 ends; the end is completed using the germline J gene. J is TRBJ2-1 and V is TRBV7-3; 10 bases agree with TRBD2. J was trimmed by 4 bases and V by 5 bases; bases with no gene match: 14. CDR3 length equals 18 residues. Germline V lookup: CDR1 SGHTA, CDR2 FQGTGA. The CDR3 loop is CASSPHPLLAGAYNEQFF. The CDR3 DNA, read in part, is TGTGCCAGCAGCCCGCACCCCCTCCTAGCGGGAGCTTACAATGAG.

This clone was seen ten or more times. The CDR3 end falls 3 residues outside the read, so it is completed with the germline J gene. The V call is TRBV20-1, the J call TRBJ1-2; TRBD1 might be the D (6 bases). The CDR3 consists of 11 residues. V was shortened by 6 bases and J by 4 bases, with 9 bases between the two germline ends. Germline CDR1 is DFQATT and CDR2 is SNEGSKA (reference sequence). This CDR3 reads CSARTAYGYTF. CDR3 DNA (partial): TGCAGTGCGCGGACAGCCTATGGC.

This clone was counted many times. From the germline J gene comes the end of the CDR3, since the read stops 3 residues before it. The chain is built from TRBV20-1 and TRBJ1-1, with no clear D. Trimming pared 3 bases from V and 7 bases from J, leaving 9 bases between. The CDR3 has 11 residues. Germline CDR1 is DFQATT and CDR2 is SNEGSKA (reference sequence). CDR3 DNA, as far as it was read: TGCAGTGCTAGTGGTGAGGTTGAA. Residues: CSASGEVE. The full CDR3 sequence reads CSASGEVEAFF.

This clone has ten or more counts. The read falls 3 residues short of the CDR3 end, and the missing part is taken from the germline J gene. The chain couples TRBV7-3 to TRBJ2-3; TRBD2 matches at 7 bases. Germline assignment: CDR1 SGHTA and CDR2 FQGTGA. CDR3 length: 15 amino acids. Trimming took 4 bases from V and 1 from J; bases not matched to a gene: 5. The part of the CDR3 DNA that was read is TGTGCCAGCAGCTCCGGACTAGGAGGCACAGATACG. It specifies CASSSGLGGTDT. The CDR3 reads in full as CASSSGLGGTDTQYF.